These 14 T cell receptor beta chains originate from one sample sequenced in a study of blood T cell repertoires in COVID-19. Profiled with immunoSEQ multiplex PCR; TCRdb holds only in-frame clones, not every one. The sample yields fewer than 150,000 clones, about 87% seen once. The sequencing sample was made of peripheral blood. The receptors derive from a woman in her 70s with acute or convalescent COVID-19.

The CDR3 loop is CATGTGSSYEQYF. The DNA of the CDR3 is TGTGCCACTGGGACAGGGAGCTCCTACGAGCAGTACTTC. The V call is TRBV10-3, the J call TRBJ2-7, with 9 nucleotides matching TRBD1. The CDR3 has 13 amino acids. Germline CDR1 is ENHRY and CDR2 is SYGVKD. After removal of 10 bases from V and 0 bases from J, the junction contained 4 bases not matched to a gene.

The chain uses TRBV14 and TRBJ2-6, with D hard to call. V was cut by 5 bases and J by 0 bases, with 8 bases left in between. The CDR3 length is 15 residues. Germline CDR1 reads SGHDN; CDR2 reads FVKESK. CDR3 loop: CASSSWSSGANVLTF. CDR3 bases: TGTGCCAGCAGCTCCTGGAGCTCTGGGGCCAACGTCCTGACTTTC.

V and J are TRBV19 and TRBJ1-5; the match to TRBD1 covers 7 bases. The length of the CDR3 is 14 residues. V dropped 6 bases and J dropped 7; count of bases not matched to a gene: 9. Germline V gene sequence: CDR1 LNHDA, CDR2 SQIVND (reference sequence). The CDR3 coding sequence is TGTGCCAGTAGAACCGACAGGGAACGACAGCCCCAGCATTTT. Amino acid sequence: CASRTDRERQPQHF.

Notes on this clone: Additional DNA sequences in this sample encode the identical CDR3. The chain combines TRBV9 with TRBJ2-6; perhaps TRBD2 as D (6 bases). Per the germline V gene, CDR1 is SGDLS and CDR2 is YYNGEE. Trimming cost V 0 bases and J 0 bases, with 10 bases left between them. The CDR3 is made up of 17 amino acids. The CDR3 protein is CASSVGTTHSGANVLTF. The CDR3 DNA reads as TGTGCCAGCAGCGTAGGGACTACGCACTCTGGGGCCAACGTCCTGACTTTC.

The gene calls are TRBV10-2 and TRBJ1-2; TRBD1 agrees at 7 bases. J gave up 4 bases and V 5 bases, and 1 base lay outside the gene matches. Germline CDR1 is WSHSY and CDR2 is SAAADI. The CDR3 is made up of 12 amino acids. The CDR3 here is CASSPGGYGYTF. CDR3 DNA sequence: TGCGCCAGCAGTCCAGGGGGCTATGGCTACACCTTC.

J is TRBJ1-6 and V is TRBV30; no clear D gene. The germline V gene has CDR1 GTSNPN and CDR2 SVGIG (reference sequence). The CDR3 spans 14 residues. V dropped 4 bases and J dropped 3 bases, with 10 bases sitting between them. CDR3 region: CAWKGSGYNSPLHF. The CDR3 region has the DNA TGTGCCTGGAAGGGCAGCGGCTATAATTCACCCCTCCACTTT.

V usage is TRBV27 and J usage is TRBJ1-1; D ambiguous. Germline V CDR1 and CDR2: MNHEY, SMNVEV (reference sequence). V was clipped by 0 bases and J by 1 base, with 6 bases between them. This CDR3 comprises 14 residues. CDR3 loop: CASSLSRQNTEAFF. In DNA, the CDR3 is TGTGCCAGCAGTTTATCCCGACAGAACACTGAAGCTTTCTTT.

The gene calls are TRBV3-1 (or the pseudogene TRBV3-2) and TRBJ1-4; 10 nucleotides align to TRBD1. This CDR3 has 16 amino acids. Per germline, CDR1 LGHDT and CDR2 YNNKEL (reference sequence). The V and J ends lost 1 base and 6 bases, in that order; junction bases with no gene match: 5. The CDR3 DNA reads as TGTGCCAGCAGCCAAGGACAGGGGGCGCGGGATGAAAAACTGTTTTTT. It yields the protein CASSQGQGARDEKLFF.

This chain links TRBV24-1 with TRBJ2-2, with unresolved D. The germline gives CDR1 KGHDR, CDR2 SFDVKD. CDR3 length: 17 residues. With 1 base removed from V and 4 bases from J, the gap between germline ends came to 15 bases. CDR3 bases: TGTGCCACCAGTGATTTAGAGATCACAGCAGGCACCGGGGAGCTGTTTTTT. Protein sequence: CATSDLEITAGTGELFF.

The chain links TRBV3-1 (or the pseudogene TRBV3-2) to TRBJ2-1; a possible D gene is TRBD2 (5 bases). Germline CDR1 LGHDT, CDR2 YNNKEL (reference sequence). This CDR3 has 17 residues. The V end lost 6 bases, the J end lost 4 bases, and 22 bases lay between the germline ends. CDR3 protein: CASRRGLRENSYNEQFF. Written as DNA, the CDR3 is TGTGCCAGCAGGAGAGGGTTAAGGGAGAATTCATACAATGAGCAGTTCTTC.

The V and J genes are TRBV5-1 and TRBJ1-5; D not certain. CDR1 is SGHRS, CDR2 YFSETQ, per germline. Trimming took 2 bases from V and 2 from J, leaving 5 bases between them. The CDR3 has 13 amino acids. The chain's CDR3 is CASSFEGNQPQHF. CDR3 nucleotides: TGCGCCAGCAGCTTCGAGGGCAATCAGCCCCAGCATTTT.

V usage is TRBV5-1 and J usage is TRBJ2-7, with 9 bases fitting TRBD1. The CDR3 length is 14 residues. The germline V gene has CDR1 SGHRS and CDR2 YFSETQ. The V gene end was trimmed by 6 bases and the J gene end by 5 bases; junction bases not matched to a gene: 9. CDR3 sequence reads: CASNSDRGVNEQYF. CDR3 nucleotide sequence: TGCGCCAGCAACTCGGACAGGGGTGTCAACGAGCAGTACTTC. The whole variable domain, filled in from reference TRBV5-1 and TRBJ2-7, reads KAGVTQTPRYLIKTRGQQVTLSCSPISGHRSVSWYQQTPGQGLQFLFEYFSETQRNKGNFPGRFSGRQFSNSRSEMNVSTLELGDSALYLCASNSDRGVNEQYFGPGTRLTVT.

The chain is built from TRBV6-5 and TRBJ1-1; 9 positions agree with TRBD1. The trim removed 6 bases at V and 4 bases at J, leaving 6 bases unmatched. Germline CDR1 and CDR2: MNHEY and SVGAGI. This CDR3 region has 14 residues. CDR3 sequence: CASRRGQGGTEAFF. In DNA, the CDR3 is TGTGCCAGCAGACGGGGACAGGGAGGCACTGAAGCTTTCTTT.

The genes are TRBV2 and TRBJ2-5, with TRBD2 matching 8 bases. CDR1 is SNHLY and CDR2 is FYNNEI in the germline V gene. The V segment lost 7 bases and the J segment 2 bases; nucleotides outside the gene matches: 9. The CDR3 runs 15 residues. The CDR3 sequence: CASKREVAGQETQYF. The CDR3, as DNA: TGTGCCAGCAAAAGGGAGGTAGCGGGGCAAGAGACCCAGTACTTC. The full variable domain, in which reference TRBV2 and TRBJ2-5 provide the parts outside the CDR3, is EPEVTQTPSHQVTQMGQEVILRCVPISNHLYFYWYRQILGQKVEFLVSFYNNEISEKSEIFDDQFSVERPDGSNFTLKIRSTKLEDSAMYFCASKREVAGQETQYFGPGTRLLVL.